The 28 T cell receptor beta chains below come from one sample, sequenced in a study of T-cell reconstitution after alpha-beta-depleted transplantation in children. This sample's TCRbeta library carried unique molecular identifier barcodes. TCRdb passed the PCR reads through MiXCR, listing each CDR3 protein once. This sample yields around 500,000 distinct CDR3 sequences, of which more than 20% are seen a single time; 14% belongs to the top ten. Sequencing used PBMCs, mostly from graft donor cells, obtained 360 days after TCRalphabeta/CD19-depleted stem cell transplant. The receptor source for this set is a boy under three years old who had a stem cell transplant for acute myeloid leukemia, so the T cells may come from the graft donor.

The DNA for the CDR3 is TGTGCCAGCAGGACAGGGTCGGGATCCTACGAGCAGTACTTC. It yields the protein CASRTGSGSYEQYF. The V call is TRBV27, the J call TRBJ2-7, with TRBD1 matching over 7 bases. The ends lost 6 bases at V and 1 base at J; junction bases unmatched: 6. CDR3 length: 14 amino acids. From germline, CDR1 is MNHEY and CDR2 SMNVEV (reference sequence).

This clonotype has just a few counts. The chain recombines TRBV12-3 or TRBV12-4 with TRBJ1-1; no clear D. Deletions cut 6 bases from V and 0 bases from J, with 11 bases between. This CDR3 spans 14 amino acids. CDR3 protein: CASSSGVLNTEAFF. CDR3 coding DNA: TGTGCCAGCAGCTCGGGAGTTCTGAACACTGAAGCTTTCTTT.

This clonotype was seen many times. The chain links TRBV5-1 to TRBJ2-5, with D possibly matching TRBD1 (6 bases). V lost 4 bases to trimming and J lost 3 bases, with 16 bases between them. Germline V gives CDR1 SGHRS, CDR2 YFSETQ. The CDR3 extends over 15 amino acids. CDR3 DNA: TGCGCCAGCAGCATCGTTCCGGGACACGAAGAGACCCAGTACTTC. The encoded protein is CASSIVPGHEETQYF.

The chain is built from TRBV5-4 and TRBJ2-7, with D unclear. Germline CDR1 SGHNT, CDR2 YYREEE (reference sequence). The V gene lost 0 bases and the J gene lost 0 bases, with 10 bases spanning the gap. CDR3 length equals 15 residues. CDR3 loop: CASSLGSSRSYEQYF. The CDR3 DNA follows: TGTGCCAGCAGCTTGGGTTCCAGCCGCTCCTACGAGCAGTACTTC.

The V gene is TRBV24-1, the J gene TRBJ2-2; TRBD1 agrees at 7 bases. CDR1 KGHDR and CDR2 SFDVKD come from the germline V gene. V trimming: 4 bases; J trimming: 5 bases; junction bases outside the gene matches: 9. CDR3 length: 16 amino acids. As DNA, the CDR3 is TGTGCCACCAGTGACCCCGACCTACAGGGGACCGGGGAGCTGTTTTTT. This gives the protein CATSDPDLQGTGELFF.

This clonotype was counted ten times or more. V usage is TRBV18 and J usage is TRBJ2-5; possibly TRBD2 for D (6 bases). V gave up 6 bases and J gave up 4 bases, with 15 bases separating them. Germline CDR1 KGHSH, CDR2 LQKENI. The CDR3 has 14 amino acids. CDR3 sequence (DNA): TGTGCCAGCTCCCAGCAGTGGGGAGGAGAGACCCAGTACTTC. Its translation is CASSQQWGGETQYF.

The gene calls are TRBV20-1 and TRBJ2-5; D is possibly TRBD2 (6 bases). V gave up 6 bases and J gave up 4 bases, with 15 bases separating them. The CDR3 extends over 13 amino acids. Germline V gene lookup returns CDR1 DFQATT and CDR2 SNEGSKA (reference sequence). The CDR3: CSAFGGPGETQYF. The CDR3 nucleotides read TGCAGTGCGTTCGGGGGTCCGGGAGAGACCCAGTACTTC.

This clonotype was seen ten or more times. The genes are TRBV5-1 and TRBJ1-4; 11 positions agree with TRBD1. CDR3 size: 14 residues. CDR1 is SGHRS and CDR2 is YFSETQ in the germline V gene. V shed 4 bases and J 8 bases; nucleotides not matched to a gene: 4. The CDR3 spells CASSLGQGGEKLFF. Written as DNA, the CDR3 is TGCGCCAGCAGCCTGGGACAGGGGGGCGAAAAACTGTTTTTT.

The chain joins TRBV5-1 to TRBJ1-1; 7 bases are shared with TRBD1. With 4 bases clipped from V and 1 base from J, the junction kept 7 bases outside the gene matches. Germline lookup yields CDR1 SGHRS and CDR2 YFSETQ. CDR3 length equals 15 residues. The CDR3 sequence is CASSQPTGRNTEAFF. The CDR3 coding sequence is TGCGCCAGCAGCCAACCGACAGGGCGGAACACTGAAGCTTTCTTT. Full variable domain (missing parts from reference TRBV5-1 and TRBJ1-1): KAGVTQTPRYLIKTRGQQVTLSCSPISGHRSVSWYQQTPGQGLQFLFEYFSETQRNKGNFPGRFSGRQFSNSRSEMNVSTLELGDSALYLCASSQPTGRNTEAFFGQGTRLTVV.

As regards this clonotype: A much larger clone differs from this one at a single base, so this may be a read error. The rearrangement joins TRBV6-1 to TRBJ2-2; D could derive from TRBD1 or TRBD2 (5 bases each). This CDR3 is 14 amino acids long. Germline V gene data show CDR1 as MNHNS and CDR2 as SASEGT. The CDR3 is CASSRGWGTGKLFF. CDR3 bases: TGTGCCAGCAGCCGAGGGTGGGGCACCGGGAAGCTGTTTTTT.

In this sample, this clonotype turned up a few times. The CDR3 DNA reads TGCGCCAGCAGCCAAGAGACAGGGGACTACGAGCAGTACTTC. This gives the protein CASSQETGDYEQYF. The chain is built from TRBV4-3 and TRBJ2-7; 8 bases are a match to TRBD1. Per germline, CDR1 LGHNA and CDR2 YSLEER. Trimming took 0 bases from V and 3 from J; bases not matched to a gene: 1. CDR3 length: 14 amino acids.

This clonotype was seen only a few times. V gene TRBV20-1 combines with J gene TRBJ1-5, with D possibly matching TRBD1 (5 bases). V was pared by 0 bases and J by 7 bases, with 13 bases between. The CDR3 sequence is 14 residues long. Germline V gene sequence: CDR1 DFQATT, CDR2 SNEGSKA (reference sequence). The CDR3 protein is CSARERRGGQPQHF. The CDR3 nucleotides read TGCAGTGCTAGAGAAAGGAGGGGAGGACAGCCCCAGCATTTT.

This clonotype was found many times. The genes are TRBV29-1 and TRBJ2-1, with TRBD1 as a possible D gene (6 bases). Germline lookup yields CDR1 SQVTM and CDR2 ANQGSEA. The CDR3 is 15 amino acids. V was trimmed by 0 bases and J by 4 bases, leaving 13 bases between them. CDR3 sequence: CSVEEGTRMYNEQFF. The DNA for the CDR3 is TGCAGCGTTGAAGAAGGGACACGAATGTACAATGAGCAGTTCTTC.

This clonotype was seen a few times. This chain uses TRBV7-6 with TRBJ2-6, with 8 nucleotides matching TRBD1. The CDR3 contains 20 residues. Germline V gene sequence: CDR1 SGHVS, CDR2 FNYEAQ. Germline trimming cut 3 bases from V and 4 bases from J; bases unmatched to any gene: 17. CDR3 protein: CASSFPSTGAPLAGANVLTF. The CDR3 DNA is TGTGCCAGCAGCTTTCCCTCGACAGGGGCCCCATTAGCCGGGGCCAACGTCCTGACTTTC.

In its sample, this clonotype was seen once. The CDR3 DNA reads TGTGCCACCAGCAGAGATGTGGACGGGACCGGGGAGCTGTTTTTT. Its protein is CATSRDVDGTGELFF. The chain carries TRBV15 and TRBJ2-2; D is unclear. In germline, CDR1 is LNHNV, CDR2 YYDKDF (reference sequence). This CDR3 is 15 amino acids long. V dropped 0 bases and J dropped 5 bases, with 10 bases sitting between them.

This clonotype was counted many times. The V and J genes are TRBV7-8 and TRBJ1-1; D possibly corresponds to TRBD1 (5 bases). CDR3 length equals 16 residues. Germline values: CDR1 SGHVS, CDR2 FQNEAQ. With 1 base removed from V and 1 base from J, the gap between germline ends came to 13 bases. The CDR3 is CASSLGGRDRNTEAFF. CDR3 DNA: TGTGCCAGCAGCTTAGGAGGCAGGGACCGGAACACTGAAGCTTTCTTT.

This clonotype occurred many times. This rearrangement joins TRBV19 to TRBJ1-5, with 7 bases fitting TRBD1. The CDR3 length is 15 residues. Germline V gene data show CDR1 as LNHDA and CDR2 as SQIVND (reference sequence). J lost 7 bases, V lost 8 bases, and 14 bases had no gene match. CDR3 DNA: TGTGCCAGTGCCCGGACAGGCTTCCAGGGGCAGCCCCAGCATTTT. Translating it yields CASARTGFQGQPQHF.

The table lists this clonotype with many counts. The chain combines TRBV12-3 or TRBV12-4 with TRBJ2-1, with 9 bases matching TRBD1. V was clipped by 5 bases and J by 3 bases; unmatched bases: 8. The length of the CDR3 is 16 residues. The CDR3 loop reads CASSPSGTGYYNEQFF. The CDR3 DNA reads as TGTGCCAGCAGTCCCTCCGGGACAGGGTACTACAATGAGCAGTTCTTC.

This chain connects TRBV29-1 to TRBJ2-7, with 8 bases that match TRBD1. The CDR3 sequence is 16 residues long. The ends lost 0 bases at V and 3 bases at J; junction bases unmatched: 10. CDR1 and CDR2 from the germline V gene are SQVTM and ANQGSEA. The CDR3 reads CSVEDFAGTGNYEQYF. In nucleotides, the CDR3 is TGCAGCGTTGAAGATTTTGCCGGGACAGGAAACTACGAGCAGTACTTC.

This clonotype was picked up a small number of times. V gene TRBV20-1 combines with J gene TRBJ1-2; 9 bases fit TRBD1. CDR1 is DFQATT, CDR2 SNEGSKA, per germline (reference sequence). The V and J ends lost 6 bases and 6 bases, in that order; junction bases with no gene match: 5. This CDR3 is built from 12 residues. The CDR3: CSAPGTGNGYTF. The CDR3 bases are TGCAGTGCACCCGGGACAGGGAATGGCTACACCTTC.

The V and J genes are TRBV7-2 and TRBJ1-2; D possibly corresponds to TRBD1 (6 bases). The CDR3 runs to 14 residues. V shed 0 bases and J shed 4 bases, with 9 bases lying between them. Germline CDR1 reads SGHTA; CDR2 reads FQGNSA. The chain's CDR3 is CASSLATGSYGYTF. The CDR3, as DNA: TGTGCCAGCAGCTTAGCCACAGGGAGCTATGGCTACACCTTC.

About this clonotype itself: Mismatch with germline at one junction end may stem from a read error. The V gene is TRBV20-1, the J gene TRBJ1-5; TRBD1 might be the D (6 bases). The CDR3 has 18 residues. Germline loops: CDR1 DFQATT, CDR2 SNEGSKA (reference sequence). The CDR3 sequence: CCAKDLRTDRYSNQPQHF. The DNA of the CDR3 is TGCTGTGCTAAAGATCTGAGGACAGACCGTTATAGCAATCAGCCCCAGCATTTT.

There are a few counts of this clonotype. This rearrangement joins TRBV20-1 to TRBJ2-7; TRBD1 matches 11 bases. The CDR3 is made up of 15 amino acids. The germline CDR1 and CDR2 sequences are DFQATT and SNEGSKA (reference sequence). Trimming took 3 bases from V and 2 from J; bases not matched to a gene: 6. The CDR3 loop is CSASRGTGGTYEQYV. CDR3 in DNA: TGCAGTGCTAGTCGCGGGACAGGGGGAACCTACGAGCAGTACGTC.

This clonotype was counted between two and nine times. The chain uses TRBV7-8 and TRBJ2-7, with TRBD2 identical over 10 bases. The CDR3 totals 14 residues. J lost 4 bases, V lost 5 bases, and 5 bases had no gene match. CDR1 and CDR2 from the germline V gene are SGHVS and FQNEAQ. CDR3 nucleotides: TGTGCCAGCAGCCTTAGCGGGGGGACATACGAGCAGTACGTC. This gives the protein CASSLSGGTYEQYV.

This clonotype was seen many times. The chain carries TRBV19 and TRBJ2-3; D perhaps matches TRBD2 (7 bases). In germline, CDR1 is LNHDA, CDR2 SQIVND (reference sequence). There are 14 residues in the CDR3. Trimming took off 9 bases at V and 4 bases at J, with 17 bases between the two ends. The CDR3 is CASGRRGGSDTQYF. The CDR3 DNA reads TGTGCCAGCGGCCGGAGGGGGGGATCAGATACGCAGTATTTT.

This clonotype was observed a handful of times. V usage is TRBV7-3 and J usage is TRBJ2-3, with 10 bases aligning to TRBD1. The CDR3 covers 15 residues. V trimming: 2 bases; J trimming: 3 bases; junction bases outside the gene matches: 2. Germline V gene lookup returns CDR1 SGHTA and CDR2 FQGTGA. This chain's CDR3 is CASSLGTGATDTQYF. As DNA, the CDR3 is TGTGCCAGCAGCTTAGGGACAGGGGCGACAGATACGCAGTATTTT.

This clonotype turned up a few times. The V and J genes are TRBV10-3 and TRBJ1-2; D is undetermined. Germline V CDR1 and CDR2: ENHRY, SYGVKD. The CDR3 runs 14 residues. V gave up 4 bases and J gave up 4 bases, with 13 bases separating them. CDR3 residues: CAISGERALYGYTF. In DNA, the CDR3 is TGTGCCATCAGTGGAGAAAGGGCTCTCTATGGCTACACCTTC.

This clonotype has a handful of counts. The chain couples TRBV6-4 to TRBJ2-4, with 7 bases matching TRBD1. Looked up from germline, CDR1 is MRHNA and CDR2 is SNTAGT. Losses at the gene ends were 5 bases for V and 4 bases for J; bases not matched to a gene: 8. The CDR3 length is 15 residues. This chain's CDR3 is CASSPTDRVKNIQYF. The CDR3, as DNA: TGTGCCAGCAGTCCCACCGACAGGGTAAAAAACATTCAGTACTTC.